The subject of this entry is one T cell receptor beta chain. The sample originates from a study of cytomegalovirus exposure and HLA in healthy donors. A multiplex PCR was run with 60 Vbeta primers and 13 Jbeta primers. Sequencing was performed with immunoSEQ multiplex PCR; in TCRdb, only in-frame clones are kept and a portion is missing. In the table there are some 220,000 clones, approximately 90% of which are singletons. The source material was PBMCs. This sequence originates from a woman between 18 and 29 years old in good health and CMV-seronegative.

The DNA for the CDR3 is TGCAGCGCCGTACCACTAGCGGGGGCCCAAGAGACCCAGTACTTC. Translation: CSAVPLAGAQETQYF. The gene calls are TRBV29-1 and TRBJ2-5; 11 nucleotides align to TRBD2. Germline V gene sequence: CDR1 SQVTM, CDR2 ANQGSEA. The CDR3 spans 15 residues. J gave up 1 base and V 7 bases, and 8 bases lay outside the gene matches. Together with reference TRBV29-1 and TRBJ2-5, the CDR3 gives the full variable domain: SAVISQKPSRDICQRGTSLTIQCQVDSQVTMMFWYRQQPGQSLTLIATANQGSEATYESGFVIDKFPISRPNLTFSTLTVSNMSPEDSSIYLCSAVPLAGAQETQYFGPGTRLLVL.